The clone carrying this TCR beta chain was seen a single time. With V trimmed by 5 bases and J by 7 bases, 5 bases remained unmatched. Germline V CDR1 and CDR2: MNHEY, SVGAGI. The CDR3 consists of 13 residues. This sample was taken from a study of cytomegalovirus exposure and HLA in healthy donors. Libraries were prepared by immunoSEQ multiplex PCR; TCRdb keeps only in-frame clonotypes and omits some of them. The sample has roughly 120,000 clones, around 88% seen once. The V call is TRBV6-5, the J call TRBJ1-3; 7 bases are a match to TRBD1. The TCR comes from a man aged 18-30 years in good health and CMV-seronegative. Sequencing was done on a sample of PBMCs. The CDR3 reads CASSTDRVNTIYF. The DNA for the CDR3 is TGTGCCAGCAGTACCGACAGGGTGAACACCATATATTTT.